Presented here are 17 T cell receptor beta chains from one specimen sequenced in a study of CD8+ T cells in alopecia areata. In each case, RNA was isolated and then reverse transcribed into cDNA as the sequencing template. Sequencing was performed with immunoSEQ multiplex PCR; in TCRdb, only in-frame clones are kept and a portion is missing. The sample includes about 180,000 clones, 40% to 65% of them seen just once. Specified treatment: oral pan-JAK inhibitor, 5-10 mg twice daily. The sample here was CD8+ T cells sorted from blood, taken at week 24, from a patient treated with tofacitinib. Every receptor here comes from a human donor with alopecia areata.

This clone was seen a few times. This chain links TRBV4-1 with TRBJ2-7, with unresolved D. V dropped 1 base and J dropped 2 bases, with 9 bases sitting between them. Germline V gives CDR1 MGHRA, CDR2 YSYEKL. CDR3 length equals 14 residues. The CDR3 region has the DNA TGCGCCAGCAGCCAAGTTCTCGGAACCTACGAGCAGTACTTC. Protein: CASSQVLGTYEQYF.

Regarding this clone: The identical CDR3 is also encoded by other nucleotide sequences in the sample. This chain connects TRBV9 to TRBJ2-3; D is undetermined. Trimming removed 4 bases at V and 4 bases at J, with 7 bases between. The CDR3 has 12 amino acids. Germline V lookup: CDR1 SGDLS, CDR2 YYNGEE. The CDR3 region is CASSPPADTQYF. The DNA for the CDR3 is TGTGCCAGCAGCCCCCCCGCAGATACGCAGTATTTT.

In its sample, this clone was seen a few times. The V and J genes are TRBV13 and TRBJ2-1, with D maybe TRBD1 (5 bases). The CDR3 extends over 11 amino acids. CDR1 PRHDT and CDR2 FYEKMQ come from the germline V gene (reference sequence). With 8 bases removed from V and 8 bases from J, the gap between germline ends came to 10 bases. This CDR3 reads CASHGADEQFF. CDR3 sequence (DNA): TGTGCCAGCCATGGGGCAGATGAGCAGTTCTTC.

This chain joins TRBV13 and TRBJ2-7; D is uncertain. Germline assignment: CDR1 PRHDT and CDR2 FYEKMQ (reference sequence). This CDR3 is built from 14 residues. V was pared by 3 bases and J by 4 bases, with 13 bases between. The CDR3 DNA sequence: TGTGCCAGCAGCTTCCGTGGCTCGGGTTACGAGCAGTACTTC. Translation gives CASSFRGSGYEQYF. Based on the CDR3 plus reference TRBV13 and TRBJ2-7, the full variable domain is AAGVIQSPRHLIKEKRETATLKCYPIPRHDTVYWYQQGPGQDPQFLISFYEKMQSDKGSIPDRFSAQQFSDYHSELNMSSLELGDSALYFCASSFRGSGYEQYFGPGTRLTVT.

A few counts support this clone. The gene calls are TRBV13 and TRBJ2-7; 9 nucleotides line up with TRBD2. Trimming took 4 bases from V and 4 from J; bases not matched to a gene: 8. The CDR3 is made up of 15 amino acids. Germline-derived CDR1 and CDR2 are PRHDT and FYEKMQ (reference sequence). CDR3 loop: CASSSALAGPYEQYF. The CDR3 DNA is TGTGCCAGCAGCTCCGCCCTAGCGGGGCCTTACGAGCAGTACTTC.

This clone was found many times. The gene calls are TRBV19 and TRBJ1-2, with D perhaps TRBD1 (5 bases). Germline V gene lookup returns CDR1 LNHDA and CDR2 SQIVND (reference sequence). CDR3 length: 14 amino acids. V lost 3 bases, J lost 5 bases, and 13 bases lay in between. The CDR3: CASSISREPYGYTF. The CDR3 nucleotides are TGTGCCAGTAGTATCTCCAGGGAACCTTATGGCTACACCTTC.

This clone was counted only a few times. The V call is TRBV25-1, the J call TRBJ2-2; D remains unclear. V was trimmed by 0 bases and J by 8 bases, leaving 4 bases between them. The CDR3 extends over 12 amino acids. CDR1 MGHDK and CDR2 SYGVNS come from the germline V gene. CDR3 loop: CASSEYRGELFF. As DNA, the CDR3 is TGTGCCAGCAGTGAATACAGGGGGGAGCTGTTTTTT. Full variable domain (missing parts from reference TRBV25-1 and TRBJ2-2): EADIYQTPRYLVIGTGKKITLECSQTMGHDKMYWYQQDPGMELHLIHYSYGVNSTEKGDLSSESTVSRIRTEHFPLTLESARPSHTSQYLCASSEYRGELFFGEGSRLTVL.

The rearrangement joins TRBV6-6 to TRBJ1-1; 7 bases agree with TRBD1. The germline gives CDR1 MNHNY, CDR2 SVGAGI (reference sequence). The V segment lost 7 bases and the J segment 3 bases; nucleotides outside the gene matches: 8. The CDR3 spans 14 residues. The CDR3 spells CASTPPRGDTEAFF. The CDR3 region has the DNA TGTGCCAGCACCCCGCCCAGGGGGGACACTGAAGCTTTCTTT.

The chain is built from TRBV4-1 and TRBJ2-1, with TRBD1 matching 8 bases. Per the germline V gene, CDR1 is MGHRA and CDR2 is YSYEKL. The CDR3 runs 17 residues. Losses at the gene ends were 0 bases for V and 5 bases for J; bases not matched to a gene: 9. CDR3 residues: CASSQDRAGGFDNEQFF. CDR3 nucleotide sequence: TGCGCCAGCAGCCAAGATCGGGCAGGGGGCTTTGACAATGAGCAGTTCTTC.

This clone has just one count. Additional DNA sequences in this sample encode the identical CDR3. The V and J genes are TRBV7-2 and TRBJ1-1; a possible D gene is TRBD1 (5 bases). Trimming removed 5 bases from V and 7 bases from J, with 11 bases in between. The CDR3 is made up of 12 amino acids. Per germline, CDR1 SGHTA and CDR2 FQGNSA. Here the CDR3 reads CASSRDRVEAFF. The CDR3 region has the DNA TGTGCCAGCAGCCGCGACAGAGTTGAAGCTTTCTTT. Combining the CDR3 with reference TRBV7-2 and TRBJ1-1 gives the whole variable domain GAGVSQSPSNKVTEKGKDVELRCDPISGHTALYWYRQSLGQGLEFLIYFQGNSAPDKSGLPSDRFSAERTGGSVSTLTIQRTQQEDSAVYLCASSRDRVEAFFGQGTRLTVV.

The chain has TRBV30 and TRBJ1-5, with a possible D match to TRBD1 (5 bases). The CDR3 sequence is 13 residues long. The V end was cut by 0 bases, the J end by 9 bases, with 12 bases between. Germline V lookup: CDR1 GTSNPN, CDR2 SVGIG (reference sequence). The CDR3 here is CAWSVQAESPQHF. CDR3 DNA: TGTGCCTGGAGTGTACAGGCCGAATCGCCCCAGCATTTT. The variable domain in full, completed from reference TRBV30 and TRBJ1-5, reads SQTIHQWPATLVQPVGSPLSLECTVEGTSNPNLYWYRQAAGRGLQLLFYSVGIGQISSEVPQNLSASRPQDRQFILSSKKLLLSDSGFYLCAWSVQAESPQHFGDGTRLSIL.

The chain is built from TRBV4-3 and TRBJ1-1; D gene unclear. With 1 base removed from V and 4 bases from J, the gap between germline ends came to 13 bases. The length of the CDR3 is 15 residues. Germline assignment: CDR1 LGHNA and CDR2 YSLEER. The CDR3 loop is CASSQGEGMGTEAFF. CDR3 DNA sequence: TGCGCCAGCAGCCAAGGGGAAGGAATGGGCACTGAAGCTTTCTTT.

The gene calls are TRBV30 and TRBJ2-1; the D gene is possibly TRBD1 (5 bases). Germline CDR1 is GTSNPN and CDR2 is SVGIG (reference sequence). With 0 bases removed from V and 5 bases from J, the gap between germline ends came to 8 bases. The CDR3 consists of 13 residues. The CDR3 DNA reads as TGTGCCTGGAGTGTACGGACAAACAATGAGCAGTTCTTC. This gives the protein CAWSVRTNNEQFF.

The chain links TRBV9 to TRBJ1-2, with 8 bases fitting TRBD1. V lost 4 bases, J lost 4 bases, and 6 bases stayed unmatched. This CDR3 is built from 14 residues. CDR1 and CDR2 (germline): SGDLS, YYNGEE. DNA for the CDR3: TGTGCCAGCAGCCCCAGACAGGGGAGCTATGGCTACACCTTC. The encoded protein is CASSPRQGSYGYTF.

A few counts support this clone. The chain links TRBV4-2 to TRBJ2-1, with D hard to call. CDR3 size: 11 residues. Germline values: CDR1 LGHNA, CDR2 YNFKEQ. V was pared by 1 base and J by 8 bases, with 3 bases between. The CDR3 nucleotides read TGTGCCAGCAGCCAAGGGGATGAGCAGTTCTTC. Translation: CASSQGDEQFF.

V and J are TRBV30 and TRBJ1-4; D is uncertain. V was clipped by 5 bases and J by 3 bases, with 13 bases between them. Germline V gene sequence: CDR1 GTSNPN, CDR2 SVGIG (reference sequence). The CDR3 loop spans 14 amino acids. The CDR3 reads CAWSRGGSNEKLFF. CDR3 coding DNA: TGTGCCTGGTCCCGAGGCGGGTCTAATGAAAAACTGTTTTTT.

The chain recombines TRBV21-1 with TRBJ1-5. TRBV21-1 is designated a pseudogene. The CDR3 is 15 amino acids. The CDR3 reads CASRRLDQGCEPQHF. DNA of the CDR3: TGTGCCAGCAGGCGACTAGATCAGGGGTGCGAGCCCCAGCATTTT.